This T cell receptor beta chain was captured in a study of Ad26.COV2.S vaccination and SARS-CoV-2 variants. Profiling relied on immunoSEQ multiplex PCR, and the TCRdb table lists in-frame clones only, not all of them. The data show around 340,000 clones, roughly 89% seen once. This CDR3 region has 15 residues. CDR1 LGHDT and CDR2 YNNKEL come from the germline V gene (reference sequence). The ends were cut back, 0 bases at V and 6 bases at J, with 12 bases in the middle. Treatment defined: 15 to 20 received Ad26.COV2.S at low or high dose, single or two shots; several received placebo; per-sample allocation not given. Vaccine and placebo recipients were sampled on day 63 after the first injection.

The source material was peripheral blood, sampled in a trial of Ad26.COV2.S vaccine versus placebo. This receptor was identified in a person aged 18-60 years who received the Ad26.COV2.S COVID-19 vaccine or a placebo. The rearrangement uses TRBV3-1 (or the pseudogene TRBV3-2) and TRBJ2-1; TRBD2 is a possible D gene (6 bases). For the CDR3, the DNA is TGTGCCAGCAGCCAAGAGTTCGGGAGTTTCAATGAGCAGTTCTTC. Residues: CASSQEFGSFNEQFF.